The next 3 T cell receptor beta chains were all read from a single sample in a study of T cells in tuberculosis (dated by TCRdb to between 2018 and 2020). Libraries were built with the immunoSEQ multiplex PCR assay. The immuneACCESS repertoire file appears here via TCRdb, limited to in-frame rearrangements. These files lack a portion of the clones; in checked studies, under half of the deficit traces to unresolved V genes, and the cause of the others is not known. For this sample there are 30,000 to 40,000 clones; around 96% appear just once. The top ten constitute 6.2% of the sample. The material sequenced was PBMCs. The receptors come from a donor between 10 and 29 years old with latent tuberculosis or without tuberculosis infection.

The chain's CDR3 is CAWSISGGAETQYF. As DNA, the CDR3 is TGTGCCTGGAGTATAAGCGGGGGCGCGGAGACCCAGTACTTC. The rearrangement joins TRBV30 to TRBJ2-5; TRBD2 aligns across 8 bases. This CDR3 region has 14 residues. The germline CDR1 and CDR2 sequences are GTSNPN and SVGIG (reference sequence). Trimming removed 2 bases from V and 5 bases from J; junction bases left unmatched: 7.

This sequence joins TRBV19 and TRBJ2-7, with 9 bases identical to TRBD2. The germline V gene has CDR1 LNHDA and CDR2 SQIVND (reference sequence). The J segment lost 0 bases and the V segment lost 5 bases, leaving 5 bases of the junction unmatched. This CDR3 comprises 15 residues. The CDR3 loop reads CASSLVAGDSYEQYF. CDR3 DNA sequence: TGTGCCAGTAGTTTGGTAGCGGGGGACTCCTACGAGCAGTACTTC.

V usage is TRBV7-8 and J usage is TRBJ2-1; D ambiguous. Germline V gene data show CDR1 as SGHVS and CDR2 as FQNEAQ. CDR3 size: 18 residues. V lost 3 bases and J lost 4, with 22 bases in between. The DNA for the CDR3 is TGTGCCAGCAGCTTTGGCCTTTTGGGCTCCCCAAGGTACAATGAGCAGTTCTTC. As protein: CASSFGLLGSPRYNEQFF.